This T cell receptor (beta chain) was obtained from a study of identical twins (dated by TCRdb to about 2016). Study-wide context: To test whether fetal clonotypes persist, the study used deep sequencing on TCR alpha and beta repertoires from monozygotic twins, unrelated adults of various ages, and cord blood. Replicate twin experiments were performed at different times using different library preparation protocols to rule out contamination. The investigation overall reported the following: In beta out-of-frame sequences, excess twin sharing was weaker, because having fewer shared sequences lowered the signal-to-noise ratio. Conclusions relied on cross-sectional statistical analysis, since the same donors could not be followed over many years. In monozygotic twins, recombination models systematically underestimated out-of-frame TCR alpha sharing, but the models matched the sharing seen between unrelated individuals. Abundant cord blood beta clonotypes carried fewer insertions; young adult naive repertoires showed a weaker similar trend, while memory repertoires showed none. Zero-insertion analyses could be partly confounded by invariant T cells such as MAIT and iNKT, though diverse VJ usage argued against such confounding for most clonotypes. Compared with coincidental sharing between unrelated individuals, out-of-frame TCR alpha sequences shared between twins showed an excess of sequences with low generation probability.

Counted from cysteine to phenylalanine, this CDR3 has 14 amino acids. The retained sequence is limited to the CDR3, 42 bases, with the frame set at the first base. From the germline V gene (reference sequence), CDR1 is DFQATT and CDR2 is SNEGSKA. Here V drops 6 bases and J drops 2 bases, and the junction holds 9 bases not matched to any gene. The library came from 5' RACE. Sequencing was carried out with an Illumina HiSeq 2000. A universal primer binding site was added through template switching, and the final cDNA carried a unique molecular identifier so that TCR cDNA molecules could be counted accurately. Specific primers in the conserved constant-segment region were used to synthesize first-strand cDNA for the TCR alpha and beta chains. Each cDNA library was double barcoded, with a SMART-Mk sample barcode plus Illumina barcodes, to control for contamination. TruSeq adapter sequences along with Illumina sample barcodes were introduced in two successive PCR steps. The TCR alpha and beta cDNA libraries were sequenced on the Illumina HiSeq platform using custom primers. The published analysis was carried out like this. MiGEC processed the raw reads to extract unique molecular identifiers, while MiXCR was used to determine the CDR3 positions. Recombination models were inferred per individual with the repgenHMM and IGoR tools using an EM algorithm. The tcR package in R was used for shared clonotype analysis, with sharing normalized by the product of cloneset sizes. To study raw recombination without the effects of thymic and clonal selection, out-of-frame nonproductive sequences were analyzed. In-frame beta chains were kept once TCRdb had trimmed the public reads at Q25 with fastp and called clones with MiXCR. One record per CDR3 amino acid sequence lists the most common genes and DNA. These V and J calls originate from TCRdb's pipeline instead of the authors' own analysis. The sample contains 550,000 to 700,000 distinct CDR3 sequences, 9% to 10% of them found a single time. Roughly 3% of the sample belongs to the ten largest clones.

Only healthy Caucasian donors were included. The twin cohort comprised three pairs of female monozygotic twins, all aged about 18 to 29 years. Peripheral blood mononuclear cells were used as the source from which RNA for TCR libraries was isolated. The table lists this clonotype with a few counts. The specificity of this receptor is unknown. No base-level quality is on record; no much larger clone is a single base apart. The same data also contributed to another study, on yellow fever vaccine responses in identical twins. As the second paper documents: The T cell response to vaccination in identical twins was reported by the authors to appear partly convergent and partly personalized. In identical twins, the study followed T cell clones that responded to the vaccine with precision.

Material: PBMCs. The clonotype was recovered from a woman aged 18-30 years in good health. Recombination linked TRBV20-1 to TRBJ1-2; 7 bases in the junction line up with TRBD1. In nucleotides, the sequence is TGCAGTGCCCTTAATTGGGACAGCAACTATGGCTACACCTTC. This yields the protein CSALNWDSNYGYTF.